This T cell receptor (beta chain) was sequenced for a study of CD8+ T cells in alopecia areata. Study outcomes and limitations: Scalp and blood samples kept many expanded lesional clones throughout tofacitinib. Within the top 100, expanded CD8+ clones significantly decreased with tofacitinib, as did scalp clonality.

V was clipped by 4 bases and J by 5 bases, with 5 bases between them. Germline CDR1 is MNHEY and CDR2 is SVGAGI. CDR3 length: 12 amino acids. Details on this clone: Antigen: not known.

Indicated treatment: oral pan-JAK inhibitor, 5-10 mg twice daily. Extraction of RNA preceded its reverse transcription into cDNA, which served as the sequencing template. Sequenced by immunoSEQ multiplex PCR; TCRdb stores in-frame clones only, minus some. The data show roughly 200,000 clones, with around 50% seen just once and roughly 12% held by the top ten. Material: CD8+ T cells sorted from blood, obtained at week 24, from a patient treated with tofacitinib. The sequence was obtained from a human donor with alopecia areata. The chain employs TRBV6-5 and TRBJ1-4; unclear D gene. The CDR3 spells CASSFTNEKLFF. CDR3 coding DNA: TGTGCCAGCAGTTTCACAAATGAAAAACTGTTTTTT.